This entry concerns a single TCR beta chain. This record belongs to a study of blood T cell repertoires in COVID-19. Profiling relied on immunoSEQ multiplex PCR, and the TCRdb table lists in-frame clones only, not all of them. The sample has about 200,000 clones, about 90% seen once. Germline V gene data show CDR1 as KGHDR and CDR2 as SFDVKD. CDR3 size: 13 residues. Between the trimmed V and J ends, which lost 7 bases and 0 bases, there was a span of 7 bases. This receptor was identified in a woman between 65 and 79 years old with acute or convalescent COVID-19. The specimen sequenced was peripheral blood. This chain uses TRBV24-1 with TRBJ2-3; no definite D call. The CDR3 DNA reads as TGTGCCACCAGCCTCGGGAGCACAGATACGCAGTATTTT. Residues: CATSLGSTDTQYF.